This T cell receptor beta chain came from a study of early T cells in non-severe SARS-CoV-2 infection. This clonotype has ten or more counts. TCRdb recomputed calls from the 5' RACE reads with MiXCR, one row per CDR3 protein. The sample includes more than 90,000 distinct CDR3 sequences, about 12% of them seen just once. This receptor was identified in an adult who was a healthcare worker with PCR-confirmed SARS-CoV-2 infection or an uninfected control (not recorded which). The specimen sequenced was whole blood.

The CDR3 DNA is TGCAGTGCTAGAGTCGACAGGGTGAGGTCCTACGAGCAGTACTTC. It specifies CSARVDRVRSYEQYF. The chain couples TRBV20-1 to TRBJ2-7; 7 nucleotides agree with TRBD1. This CDR3 spans 15 amino acids. Germline loops: CDR1 DFQATT, CDR2 SNEGSKA (reference sequence). The V segment lost 1 base and the J segment 1 base; nucleotides outside the gene matches: 7.